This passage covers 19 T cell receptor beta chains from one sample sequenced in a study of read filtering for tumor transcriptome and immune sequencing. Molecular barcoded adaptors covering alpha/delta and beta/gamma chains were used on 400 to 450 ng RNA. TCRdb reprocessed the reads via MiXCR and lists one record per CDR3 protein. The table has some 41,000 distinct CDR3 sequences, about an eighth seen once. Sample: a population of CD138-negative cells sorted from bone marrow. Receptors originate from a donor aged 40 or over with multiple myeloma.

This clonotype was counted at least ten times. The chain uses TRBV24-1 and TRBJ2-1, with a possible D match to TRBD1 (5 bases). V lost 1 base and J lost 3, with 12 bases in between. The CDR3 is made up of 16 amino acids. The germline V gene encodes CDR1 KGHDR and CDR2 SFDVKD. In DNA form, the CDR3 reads TGTGCCACCAGTGATTTCCAGGGTGGGATCTACAATGAGCAGTTCTTC. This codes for CATSDFQGGIYNEQFF.

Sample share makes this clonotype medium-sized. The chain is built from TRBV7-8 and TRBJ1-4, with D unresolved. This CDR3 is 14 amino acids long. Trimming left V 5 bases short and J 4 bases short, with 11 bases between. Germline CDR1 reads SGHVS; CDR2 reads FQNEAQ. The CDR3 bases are TGTGCCAGCAGCCGAAATGGCAATAATGAAAAACTGTTTTTT. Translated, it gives CASSRNGNNEKLFF.

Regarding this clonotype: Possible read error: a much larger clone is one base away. The CDR3 nucleotides are TGTGCCAGCAGCCAAATCACAGGGATCACCGGGGAGCTGTTTTTT. Protein product: CASSQITGITGELFF. This rearrangement joins TRBV12-3 or TRBV12-4 to TRBJ2-2; a weak D match, TRBD1 (6 bases). V lost 6 bases to trimming and J lost 4 bases, with 15 bases between them. CDR3 size: 15 residues.

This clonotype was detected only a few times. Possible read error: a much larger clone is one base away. Written as DNA, the CDR3 is TGTGCCAGCAGCTCCCAGGACAGGGGTTCCACCGGGGAGCTGTTTTTT. It codes for CASSSQDRGSTGELFF. The J gene is TRBJ2-2, the V gene TRBV7-9; 9 nucleotides align to TRBD1. The CDR3 loop spans 16 amino acids. J was trimmed by 4 bases and V by 4 bases; bases with no gene match: 7. Germline V gene data show CDR1 as SEHNR and CDR2 as FQNEAQ (reference sequence). The entire variable domain, with the rest obtained from reference TRBV7-9 and TRBJ2-2, is as follows: DTGVSQNPRHKITKRGQNVTFRCDPISEHNRLYWYRQTLGQGPEFLTYFQNEAQLEKSRLLSDRFSAERPKGSFSTLEIQRTEQGDSAMYLCASSSQDRGSTGELFFGEGSRLTVL.

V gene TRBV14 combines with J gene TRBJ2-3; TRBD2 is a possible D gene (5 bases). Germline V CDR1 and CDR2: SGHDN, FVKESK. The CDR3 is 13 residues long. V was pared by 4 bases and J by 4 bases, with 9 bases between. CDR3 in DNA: TGTGCCAGCAGCCCGTGGACTGCAGATACGCAGTATTTT. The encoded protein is CASSPWTADTQYF. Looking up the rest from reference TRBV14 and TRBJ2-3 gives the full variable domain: EAGVTQFPSHSVIEKGQTVTLRCDPISGHDNLYWYRRVMGKEIKFLLHFVKESKQDESGMPNNRFLAERTGGTYSTLKVQPAELEDSGVYFCASSPWTADTQYFGPGTRLTVL.

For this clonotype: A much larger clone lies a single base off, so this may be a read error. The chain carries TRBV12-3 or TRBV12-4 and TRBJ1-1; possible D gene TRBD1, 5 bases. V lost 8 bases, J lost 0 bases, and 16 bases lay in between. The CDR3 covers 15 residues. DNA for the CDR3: TGTGCCAGCGGCGACCAGGGACGGCTGAACACTGAAGCTTTCTTT. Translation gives CASGDQGRLNTEAFF.

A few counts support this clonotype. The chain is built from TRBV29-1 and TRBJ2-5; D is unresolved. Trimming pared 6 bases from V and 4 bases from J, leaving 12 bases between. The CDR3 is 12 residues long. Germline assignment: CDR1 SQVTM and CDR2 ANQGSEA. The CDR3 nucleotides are TGCAGCGTCGTCGCGGATACAGAGACCCAGTACTTC. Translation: CSVVADTETQYF. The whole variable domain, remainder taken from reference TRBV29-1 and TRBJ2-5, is SAVISQKPSRDICQRGTSLTIQCQVDSQVTMMFWYRQQPGQSLTLIATANQGSEATYESGFVIDKFPISRPNLTFSTLTVSNMSPEDSSIYLCSVVADTETQYFGPGTRLLVL.

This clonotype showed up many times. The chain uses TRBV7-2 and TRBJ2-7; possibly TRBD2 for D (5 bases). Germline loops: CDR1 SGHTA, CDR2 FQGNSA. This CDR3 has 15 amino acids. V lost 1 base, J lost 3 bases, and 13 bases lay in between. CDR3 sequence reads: CASSLVPGSLYEQYF. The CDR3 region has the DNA TGTGCCAGCAGCTTAGTCCCGGGGAGCCTCTACGAGCAGTACTTC. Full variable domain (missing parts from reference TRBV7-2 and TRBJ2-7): GAGVSQSPSNKVTEKGKDVELRCDPISGHTALYWYRQSLGQGLEFLIYFQGNSAPDKSGLPSDRFSAERTGGSVSTLTIQRTQQEDSAVYLCASSLVPGSLYEQYFGPGTRLTVT.

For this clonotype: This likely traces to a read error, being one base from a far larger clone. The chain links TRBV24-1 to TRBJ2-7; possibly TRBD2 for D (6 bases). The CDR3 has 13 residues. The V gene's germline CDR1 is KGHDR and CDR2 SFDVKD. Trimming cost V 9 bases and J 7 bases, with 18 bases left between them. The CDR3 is CATGGGSEDEQYF. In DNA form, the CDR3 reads TGTGCCACCGGGGGAGGTAGTGAGGATGAGCAGTACTTC.

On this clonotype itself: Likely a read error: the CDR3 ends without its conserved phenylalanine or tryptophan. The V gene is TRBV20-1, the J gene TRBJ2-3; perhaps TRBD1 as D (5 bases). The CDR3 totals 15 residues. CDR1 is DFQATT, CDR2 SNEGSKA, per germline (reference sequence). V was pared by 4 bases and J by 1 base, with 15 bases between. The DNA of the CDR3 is TGCAGTGCTACCACCCCACAGGCTGGCACAGATACGCAGTATATT. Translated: CSATTPQAGTDTQYI.

The CDR3 loop reads CASSSRDSGLQQYF. CDR3 DNA sequence: TGTGCCAGCAGCTCCCGGGACAGCGGCTTACAGCAGTACTTC. The V and J genes are TRBV7-2 and TRBJ2-7, with 7 bases that match TRBD1. The germline V gene has CDR1 SGHTA and CDR2 FQGNSA. The CDR3 has 14 amino acids. The trim removed 4 bases at V and 8 bases at J, leaving 11 bases unmatched.

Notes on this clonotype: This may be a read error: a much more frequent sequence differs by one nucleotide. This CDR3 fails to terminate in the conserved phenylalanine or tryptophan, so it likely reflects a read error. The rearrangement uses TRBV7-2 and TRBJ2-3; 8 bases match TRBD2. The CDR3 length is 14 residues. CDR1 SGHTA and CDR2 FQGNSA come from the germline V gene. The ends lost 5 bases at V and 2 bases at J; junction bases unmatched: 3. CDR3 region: CASSGSGVTDTQYL. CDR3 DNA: TGTGCCAGCAGCGGTAGCGGGGTCACAGATACGCAGTATCTT.

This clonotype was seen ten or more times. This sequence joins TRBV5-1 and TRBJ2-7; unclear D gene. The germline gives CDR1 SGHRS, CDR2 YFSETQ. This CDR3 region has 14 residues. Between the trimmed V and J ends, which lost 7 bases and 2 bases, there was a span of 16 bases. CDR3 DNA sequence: TGCGCCAGCGGACCGGAACTGGGAACCTACGAGCAGTACTTC. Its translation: CASGPELGTYEQYF.

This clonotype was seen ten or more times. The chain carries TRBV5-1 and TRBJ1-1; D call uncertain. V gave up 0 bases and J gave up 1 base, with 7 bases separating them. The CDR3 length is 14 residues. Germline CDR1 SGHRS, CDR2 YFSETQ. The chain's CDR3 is CASSLGAPNTEAFF. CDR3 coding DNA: TGCGCCAGCAGCTTGGGAGCTCCGAACACTGAAGCTTTCTTT.

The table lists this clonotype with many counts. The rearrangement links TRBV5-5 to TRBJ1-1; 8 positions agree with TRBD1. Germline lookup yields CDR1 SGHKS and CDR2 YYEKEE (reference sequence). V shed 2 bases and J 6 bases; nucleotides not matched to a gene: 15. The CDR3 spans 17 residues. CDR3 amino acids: CASSLGLDRAGWPEAFF. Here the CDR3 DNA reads TGTGCCAGCAGCTTAGGGCTGGACAGGGCGGGGTGGCCTGAAGCTTTCTTT. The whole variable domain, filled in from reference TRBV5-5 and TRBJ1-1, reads DAGVTQSPTHLIKTRGQQVTLRCSPISGHKSVSWYQQVLGQGPQFIFQYYEKEERGRGNFPDRFSARQFPNYSSELNVNALLLGDSALYLCASSLGLDRAGWPEAFFGQGTRLTVV.

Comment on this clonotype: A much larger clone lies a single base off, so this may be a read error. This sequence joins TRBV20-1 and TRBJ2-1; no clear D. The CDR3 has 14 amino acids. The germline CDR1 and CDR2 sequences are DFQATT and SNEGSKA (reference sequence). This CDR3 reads CSARGSGSYKEQFF. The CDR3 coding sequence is TGCAGTGCTAGAGGGTCGGGCTCCTACAAGGAGCAGTTCTTC.

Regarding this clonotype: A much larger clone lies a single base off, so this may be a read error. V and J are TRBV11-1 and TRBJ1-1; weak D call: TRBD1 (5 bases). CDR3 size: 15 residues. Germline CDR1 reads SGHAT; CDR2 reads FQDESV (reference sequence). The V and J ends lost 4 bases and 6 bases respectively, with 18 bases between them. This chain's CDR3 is CASSWDWGGQAEAFF. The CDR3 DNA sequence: TGTGCCAGCAGCTGGGACTGGGGAGGGCAAGCTGAAGCTTTCTTT.

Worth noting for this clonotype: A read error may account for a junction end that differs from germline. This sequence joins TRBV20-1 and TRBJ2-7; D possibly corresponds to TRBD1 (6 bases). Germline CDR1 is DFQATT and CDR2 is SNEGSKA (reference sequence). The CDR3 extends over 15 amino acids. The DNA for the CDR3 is TGCAGTGCTAGAGATTATAAGGACAGCACCTACGCGCAGTACTTC. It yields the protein CSARDYKDSTYAQYF.

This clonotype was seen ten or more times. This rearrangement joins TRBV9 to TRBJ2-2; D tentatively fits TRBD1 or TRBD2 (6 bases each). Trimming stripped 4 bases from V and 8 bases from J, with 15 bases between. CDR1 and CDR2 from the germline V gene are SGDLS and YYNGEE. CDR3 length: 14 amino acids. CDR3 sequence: CASSPPRGVGELFF. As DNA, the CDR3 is TGTGCCAGCAGCCCGCCGAGGGGGGTGGGGGAGCTGTTTTTT.